This paragraph reports one T cell receptor beta chain. No antigen is known for it. TCRdb analysed the 5' RACE reads with MiXCR anew, one entry per CDR3 protein. The repertoire consists of approximately 150,000 distinct CDR3 sequences, with roughly 15% occurring once and the leading ten covering 13% to 15%. The sample originates from a study of T-cell memory formation after mild COVID-19. Overall study findings and caveats: Clones which contracted sat mainly in CM and EM if CD4+, and in EMRA if CD8+. CD4/CD8 balance held among clones contracting day 15 to 85, and later expanders leaned CD4+.

The sample consisted of PBMCs or a T cell subset sorted from them (not recorded which). The TCR sequence derives from an adult woman who had mild COVID-19 (a few samples of this study predate the infection). Cell type and time point are not known.

CDR3 residues: CASRLGLAATHEQFF. The CDR3 DNA sequence: TGTGCCAGCAGACTAGGACTAGCGGCCACTCATGAGCAGTTCTTC. The V call is TRBV7-3, the J call TRBJ2-1; TRBD2 matches at 10 bases. Losses at the gene ends were 6 bases for V and 8 bases for J; bases not matched to a gene: 10. CDR1 SGHTA and CDR2 FQGTGA come from the germline V gene. The CDR3 runs 15 residues.